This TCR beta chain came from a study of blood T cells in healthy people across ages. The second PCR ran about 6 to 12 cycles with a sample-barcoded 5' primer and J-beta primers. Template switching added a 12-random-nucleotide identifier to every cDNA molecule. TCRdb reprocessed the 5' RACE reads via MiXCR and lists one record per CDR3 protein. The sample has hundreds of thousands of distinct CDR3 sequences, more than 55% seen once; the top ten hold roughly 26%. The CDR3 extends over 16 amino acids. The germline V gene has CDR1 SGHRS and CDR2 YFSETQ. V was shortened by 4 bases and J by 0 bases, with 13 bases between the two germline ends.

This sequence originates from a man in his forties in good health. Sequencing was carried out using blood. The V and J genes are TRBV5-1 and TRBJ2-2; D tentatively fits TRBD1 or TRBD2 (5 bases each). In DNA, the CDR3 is TGCGCCAGCAGCCGAGTAATGGGGGCGAACACCGGGGAGCTGTTTTTT. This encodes CASSRVMGANTGELFF.